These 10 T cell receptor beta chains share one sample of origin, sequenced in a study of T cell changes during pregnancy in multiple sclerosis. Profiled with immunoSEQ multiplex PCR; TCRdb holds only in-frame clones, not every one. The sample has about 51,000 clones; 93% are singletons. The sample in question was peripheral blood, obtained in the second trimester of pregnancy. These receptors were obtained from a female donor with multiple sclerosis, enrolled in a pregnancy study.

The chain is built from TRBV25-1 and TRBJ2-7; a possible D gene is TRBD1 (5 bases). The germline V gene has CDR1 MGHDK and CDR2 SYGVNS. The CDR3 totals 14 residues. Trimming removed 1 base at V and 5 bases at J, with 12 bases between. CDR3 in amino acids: CASSESAGFDEQYF. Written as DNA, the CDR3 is TGTGCCAGCAGTGAATCGGCAGGGTTCGACGAGCAGTACTTC.

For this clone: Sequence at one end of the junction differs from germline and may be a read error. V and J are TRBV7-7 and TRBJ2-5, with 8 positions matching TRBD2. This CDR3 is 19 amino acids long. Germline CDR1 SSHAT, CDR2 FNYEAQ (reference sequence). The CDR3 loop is CASSLAPSGGRAFQETQYF. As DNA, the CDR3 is TGTGCTAGCAGCTTAGCGCCCTCGGGAGGGCGGGCGTTTCAAGAGACCCAGTACTTC.

The CDR3 DNA follows: TGTGCCAGCTCACCTTCTAGATCTGAGACCCAGTACTTC. It codes for CASSPSRSETQYF. The V and J genes are TRBV18 and TRBJ2-5; no firm D call. Looked up from germline, CDR1 is KGHSH and CDR2 is LQKENI. The V end lost 3 bases, the J end lost 5 bases, and 10 bases lay between the germline ends. The CDR3 loop spans 13 amino acids.

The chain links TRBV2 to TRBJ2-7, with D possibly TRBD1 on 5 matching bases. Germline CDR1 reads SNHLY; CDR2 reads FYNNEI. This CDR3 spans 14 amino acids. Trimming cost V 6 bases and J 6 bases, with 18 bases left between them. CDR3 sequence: CASRTQAGLSEQYF. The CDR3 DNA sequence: TGTGCCAGCAGAACCCAGGCAGGGTTATCCGAGCAGTACTTC.

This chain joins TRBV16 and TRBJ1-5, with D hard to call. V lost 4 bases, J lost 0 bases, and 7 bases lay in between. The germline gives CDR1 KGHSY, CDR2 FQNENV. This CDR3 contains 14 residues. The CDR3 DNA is TGTGCCAGCAGCCCCCAGTTTAGCAATCAGCCCCAGCATTTT. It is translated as CASSPQFSNQPQHF.

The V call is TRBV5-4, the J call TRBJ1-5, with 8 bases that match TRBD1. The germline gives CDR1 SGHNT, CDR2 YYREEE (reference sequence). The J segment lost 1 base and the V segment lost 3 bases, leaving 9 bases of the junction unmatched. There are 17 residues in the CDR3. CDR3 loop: CASSWGTGGKSNQPQHF. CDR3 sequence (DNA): TGTGCCAGCAGCTGGGGTACAGGGGGGAAGAGCAATCAGCCCCAGCATTTT.

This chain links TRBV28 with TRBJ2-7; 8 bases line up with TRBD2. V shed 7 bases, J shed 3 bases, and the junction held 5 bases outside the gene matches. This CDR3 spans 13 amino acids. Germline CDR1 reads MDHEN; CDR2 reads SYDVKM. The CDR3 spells CASTERELYEQYF. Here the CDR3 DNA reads TGTGCCAGCACCGAGCGGGAGCTCTACGAGCAGTACTTC. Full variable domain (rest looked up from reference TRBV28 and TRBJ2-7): DVKVTQSSRYLVKRTGEKVFLECVQDMDHENMFWYRQDPGLGLRLIYFSYDVKMKEKGDIPEGYSVSREKKERFSLILESASTNQTSMYLCASTERELYEQYFGPGTRLTVT.

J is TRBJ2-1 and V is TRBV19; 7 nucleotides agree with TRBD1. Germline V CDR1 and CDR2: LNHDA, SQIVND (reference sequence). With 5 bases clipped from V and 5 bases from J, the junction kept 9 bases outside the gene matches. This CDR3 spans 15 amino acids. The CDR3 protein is CASSPIWTGNNEQFF. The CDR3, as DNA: TGTGCCAGTAGTCCAATATGGACAGGAAACAATGAGCAGTTCTTC.

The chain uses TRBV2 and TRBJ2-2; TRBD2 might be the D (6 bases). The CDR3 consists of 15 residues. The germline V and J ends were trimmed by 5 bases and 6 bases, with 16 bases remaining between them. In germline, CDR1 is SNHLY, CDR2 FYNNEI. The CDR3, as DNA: TGTGCCAGCAGTCCCGACTCGACTAGATCCGGGGAGCTGTTTTTT. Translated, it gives CASSPDSTRSGELFF.

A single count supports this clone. CDR3 sequence: CASSASGSSYNEQFF. The CDR3 DNA reads TGTGCCAGCAGCGCTAGCGGAAGCTCCTACAATGAGCAGTTCTTC. The chain has TRBV9 and TRBJ2-1; TRBD2 matches 7 bases. CDR1 and CDR2 (germline): SGDLS, YYNGEE. The CDR3 loop spans 15 amino acids. Trimming at V came to 3 bases and at J to 0 bases, leaving 3 bases not matched to a gene.